This passage covers 23 T cell receptor beta chains from one sample sequenced in a study of blood T cell repertoires in COVID-19. Data came from immunoSEQ multiplex PCR; TCRdb stores just in-frame clones and leaves some out. The sample has a few hundred thousand clones; less than 90% are singletons. The sequenced sample was PBMCs or T cells enriched from blood (not recorded which). The receptor source for this set is a woman aged 30 to 39 who had recovered from COVID-19.

V and J are TRBV6-2 or TRBV6-3 and TRBJ2-3; 9 nucleotides match TRBD2. CDR1 and CDR2 (germline): MNHEY, SVGEGT. J gave up 1 base and V 6 bases, and 8 bases lay outside the gene matches. The CDR3 extends over 16 amino acids. For the CDR3, the DNA is TGTGCCAGCAGCCCACTTAGCGGGAGTGGCACAGATACGCAGTATTTT. Translating it yields CASSPLSGSGTDTQYF.

The chain joins TRBV5-1 to TRBJ2-7; TRBD2 might be the D (7 bases). CDR3 length: 15 amino acids. Trimming stripped 0 bases from V and 4 bases from J, with 14 bases between. From germline, CDR1 is SGHRS and CDR2 YFSETQ. CDR3 protein: CASSLVAGAQYEQYF. The CDR3 DNA is TGCGCCAGCAGCTTGGTCGCGGGGGCGCAGTACGAGCAGTACTTC.

This chain connects TRBV24-1 to TRBJ2-1; TRBD2 is a possible D gene (6 bases). Germline V gives CDR1 KGHDR, CDR2 SFDVKD. V was clipped by 4 bases and J by 6 bases, with 9 bases between them. The CDR3 is 13 residues long. The CDR3 DNA follows: TGTGCCACCAGTGACGCGGGAATCAATGAGCAGTTCTTC. Its protein product is CATSDAGINEQFF.

The V gene is TRBV18, the J gene TRBJ2-1; 12 bases match TRBD1. The CDR3 spans 15 residues. Per germline, CDR1 KGHSH and CDR2 LQKENI. Trimming cost V 3 bases and J 9 bases; bases outside gene matches: 6. CDR3 protein: CASSPGTGGKSEQFF. The CDR3 DNA follows: TGTGCCAGCTCACCCGGGACAGGGGGCAAGAGTGAGCAGTTCTTC.

In the case of this clone: The junction and the germline gene differ at one end; a read error may be behind it. This chain joins TRBV7-2 and TRBJ2-4; 7 bases match TRBD2. Germline V gene data show CDR1 as SGHTA and CDR2 as FQGNSA. The CDR3 extends over 13 amino acids. The CDR3 DNA is TGTGCCAGCAGCCTAGCGGCAGGGTTGCTTCAGTACTTC. Amino acids: CASSLAAGLLQYF.

V gene TRBV11-2 combines with J gene TRBJ1-3; D possibly corresponds to TRBD1 (5 bases). Germline assignment: CDR1 SGHAT and CDR2 FQNNGV. This CDR3 comprises 16 residues. Trimming left V 2 bases short and J 0 bases short, with 11 bases between. The CDR3 DNA is TGTGCCAGCAGCTTAAACCAGGGCACCTCTGGAAACACCATATATTTT. Translating gives CASSLNQGTSGNTIYF.

The V call is TRBV28, the J call TRBJ1-2; 8 positions match TRBD1. The junction had 3 bases not matched to a gene; V was cut back by 5 bases and J by 7 bases. Germline V gives CDR1 MDHEN, CDR2 SYDVKM. The CDR3 covers 12 residues. The CDR3 reads CASSVRGPGYTF. DNA of the CDR3: TGTGCCAGCAGTGTCAGGGGGCCTGGCTACACCTTC.

This sequence joins TRBV3-1 (or the pseudogene TRBV3-2) and TRBJ1-6; D gene unclear. The germline V gene encodes CDR1 LGHDT and CDR2 YNNKEL (reference sequence). The CDR3 length is 13 residues. The V gene lost 4 bases and the J gene lost 8 bases, with 9 bases spanning the gap. CDR3 amino acids: CASSPRGYSPLHF. CDR3 nucleotides: TGTGCCAGCAGCCCACGGGGATATTCACCCCTCCACTTT.

The rearrangement joins TRBV19 to TRBJ1-2; 10 nucleotides line up with TRBD1. V lost 3 bases, J lost 6 bases, and 7 bases stayed unmatched. The CDR3 totals 15 residues. The germline gives CDR1 LNHDA, CDR2 SQIVND (reference sequence). CDR3 DNA: TGTGCCAGTAGTATGTGGGACAGGGGAATGCATGGCTACACCTTC. This translates into CASSMWDRGMHGYTF.

This chain uses TRBV5-5 with TRBJ2-3; D is uncertain. V was shortened by 2 bases and J by 2 bases, with 15 bases between the two germline ends. The CDR3 sequence is 16 residues long. Germline V gene sequence: CDR1 SGHKS, CDR2 YYEKEE (reference sequence). The CDR3 is CASSLTPLWATDTQYF. The CDR3 bases are TGTGCCAGCAGCTTAACGCCCTTATGGGCCACAGATACGCAGTATTTT.

The J gene is TRBJ2-7, the V gene TRBV13; 9 bases fit TRBD2. Germline trimming cut 3 bases from V and 2 bases from J; bases unmatched to any gene: 8. CDR3 size: 16 residues. Germline V gene sequence: CDR1 PRHDT, CDR2 FYEKMQ (reference sequence). CDR3 region: CASSLGFSGGTYEQYF. CDR3 nucleotide sequence: TGTGCCAGCAGCTTGGGGTTTAGCGGGGGAACCTACGAGCAGTACTTC.

This sequence joins TRBV30 and TRBJ1-5; D is undetermined. Per the germline V gene, CDR1 is GTSNPN and CDR2 is SVGIG (reference sequence). Trimming took 5 bases from V and 2 from J, leaving 7 bases between them. The CDR3 is 12 residues long. The CDR3 nucleotides are TGTGCCTGGCGTTATGGCAATCAGCCCCAGCATTTT. Its translation is CAWRYGNQPQHF. Full variable domain (outside the CDR3, taken from reference TRBV30 and TRBJ1-5): SQTIHQWPATLVQPVGSPLSLECTVEGTSNPNLYWYRQAAGRGLQLLFYSVGIGQISSEVPQNLSASRPQDRQFILSSKKLLLSDSGFYLCAWRYGNQPQHFGDGTRLSIL.

This chain uses TRBV6-5 with TRBJ1-6; no firm D call. The V gene lost 6 bases and the J gene lost 2 bases, with 8 bases spanning the gap. The CDR3 extends over 14 amino acids. CDR1 and CDR2 from the germline V gene are MNHEY and SVGAGI. Written as DNA, the CDR3 is TGTGCCAGCAGCACTAAGGCCTATAATTCACCCCTCCACTTT. Protein: CASSTKAYNSPLHF.

J is TRBJ1-1 and V is TRBV6-5; no clear D. V lost 8 bases to trimming and J lost 1 base, with 8 bases between them. Germline lookup yields CDR1 MNHEY and CDR2 SVGAGI. The CDR3 sequence is 12 residues long. The CDR3 region is CASRLPNTEAFF. The CDR3 DNA is TGTGCCAGCCGGTTACCGAACACTGAAGCTTTCTTT.

The CDR3 protein is CASSSRDLSSDTQYF. The CDR3 DNA follows: TGTGCCAGCAGCTCTAGGGACTTGTCGTCAGATACGCAGTATTTT. This rearrangement joins TRBV3-1 (or the pseudogene TRBV3-2) to TRBJ2-3; D may be TRBD2 (6 bases). The V gene's germline CDR1 is LGHDT and CDR2 YNNKEL (reference sequence). CDR3 size: 15 residues. Trimming left V 5 bases short and J 4 bases short, with 16 bases between.

This clone came up a few times. The chain uses TRBV14 and TRBJ1-1; D is ambiguous. Germline V gene sequence: CDR1 SGHDN, CDR2 FVKESK. V was clipped by 3 bases and J by 1 base, with 9 bases between them. This CDR3 spans 14 amino acids. Here the CDR3 reads CASSQRSGNTEAFF. The CDR3, as DNA: TGTGCCAGCAGCCAGAGGTCGGGGAACACTGAAGCTTTCTTT. The whole variable domain, remainder taken from reference TRBV14 and TRBJ1-1, is EAGVTQFPSHSVIEKGQTVTLRCDPISGHDNLYWYRRVMGKEIKFLLHFVKESKQDESGMPNNRFLAERTGGTYSTLKVQPAELEDSGVYFCASSQRSGNTEAFFGQGTRLTVV.

J is TRBJ1-2 and V is TRBV5-8, with 11 bases fitting TRBD1. The V gene's germline CDR1 is SGHTS and CDR2 YDEGEE. The CDR3 is 15 residues long. Germline trimming cut 5 bases from V and 5 bases from J; bases unmatched to any gene: 8. The CDR3 DNA reads as TGTGCCAGCAGTTATAGGACAGGGGGCGCGTATGGCTACACCTTC. This gives the protein CASSYRTGGAYGYTF.

The chain carries TRBV27 and TRBJ2-7; 14 nucleotides match TRBD2. Germline CDR1 MNHEY, CDR2 SMNVEV (reference sequence). V was pared by 5 bases and J by 4 bases, with 13 bases of the junction left unmatched. The CDR3 runs to 18 residues. The CDR3 sequence is CASSLRGTSGSPVYEQYF. Written as DNA, the CDR3 is TGTGCCAGCAGTCTAAGGGGGACTAGCGGGAGTCCAGTATACGAGCAGTACTTC.

This chain uses TRBV7-2 with TRBJ2-7; 8 bases match TRBD2. Germline V gene sequence: CDR1 SGHTA, CDR2 FQGNSA. The CDR3 has 14 residues. V trimming: 4 bases; J trimming: 0 bases; junction bases outside the gene matches: 2. The CDR3 sequence is CASSWSGSSYEQYF. CDR3 nucleotide sequence: TGTGCCAGCAGCTGGAGCGGGAGCTCCTACGAGCAGTACTTC.

The genes are TRBV4-1 and TRBJ2-7; 7 bases align to TRBD1. V shed 2 bases, J shed 5 bases, and the junction held 9 bases outside the gene matches. The CDR3 loop spans 15 amino acids. Germline CDR1 and CDR2: MGHRA and YSYEKL. CDR3 DNA sequence: TGCGCCAGCAGCCAACTACAGGGGAACCAGAACGAGCAGTACTTC. Translation gives CASSQLQGNQNEQYF.

A few counts support this clone. CDR3 in DNA: TGTGCCAGTAGTGCTACAGCCTCCTTCACAGATACGCAGTATTTT. This codes for CASSATASFTDTQYF. The V call is TRBV19, the J call TRBJ2-3; D remains unclear. The V end was cut by 5 bases, the J end by 2 bases, with 14 bases between. The CDR3 has 15 amino acids. Germline V lookup: CDR1 LNHDA, CDR2 SQIVND (reference sequence). Supplemented by reference TRBV19 and TRBJ2-3, the full variable domain reads DGGITQSPKYLFRKEGQNVTLSCEQNLNHDAMYWYRQDPGQGLRLIYYSQIVNDFQKGDIAEGYSVSREKKESFPLTVTSAQKNPTAFYLCASSATASFTDTQYFGPGTRLTVL.

The chain has TRBV5-3 and TRBJ1-5, with D tentatively TRBD1 (5 bases). TRBV5-3 is an ORF for which the function is uncertain. With 1 base removed from V and 4 bases from J, the gap between germline ends came to 15 bases. This CDR3 region has 16 residues. The CDR3 region has the DNA TGTGCCAGAAGCTTGCGCTCAGGGTGTTCGAATCAGCCCCAGCATTTT. Its translation: CARSLRSGCSNQPQHF.

The V and J genes are TRBV5-4 and TRBJ1-4; D is perhaps TRBD1 (5 bases). CDR3 length: 15 amino acids. From germline, CDR1 is SGHNT and CDR2 YYREEE (reference sequence). Trimming removed 0 bases from V and 4 bases from J, with 10 bases in between. The CDR3 loop reads CASSLAGGDNEKLFF. The CDR3 region has the DNA TGTGCCAGCAGCTTGGCCGGAGGGGATAATGAAAAACTGTTTTTT. The full variable domain, in which reference TRBV5-4 and TRBJ1-4 provide the parts outside the CDR3, is ETGVTQSPTHLIKTRGQQVTLRCSSQSGHNTVSWYQQALGQGPQFIFQYYREEENGRGNFPPRFSGLQFPNYSSELNVNALELDDSALYLCASSLAGGDNEKLFFGSGTQLSVL.